This TCR beta chain is drawn from a study of cytomegalovirus exposure and HLA in healthy donors. Comment on this clone: The antigen is undetermined.

A multiplex PCR was run with 60 Vbeta primers and 13 Jbeta primers. Assay: immunoSEQ multiplex PCR; the TCRdb copy retains only in-frame clones and omits some. The sample contains under 250,000 clones, roughly 84% of which appear only once. The germline V and J ends were trimmed by 7 bases and 4 bases, with 19 bases remaining between them. The CDR3 length is 15 residues. Germline V gives CDR1 LNHDA, CDR2 SQIVND (reference sequence). Whole-study results and caveats: According to reports, the classifier identified cytomegalovirus status with high specificity and sensitivity. The investigators catalogued 150 to 200 TCR beta chains as cytomegalovirus-associated.

Donors likely had unrecorded immune exposures despite being nominally healthy when sampled. Source material: PBMCs. This sequence was found in a boy aged 2 to 9 in good health and CMV-seronegative. The chain combines TRBV19 with TRBJ1-1, with D possibly matching TRBD1 (6 bases). The CDR3, as DNA: TGTGCCAGTACTCCCGGAGGGGGGGGCGGCACTGAAGCTTTCTTT. Amino acids: CASTPGGGGGTEAFF.